This passage covers 8 T cell receptor beta chains from one sample sequenced in a study of blood T cell repertoires in COVID-19 (dated by TCRdb to the early 2020s). The library was prepared using the immunoSEQ multiplex PCR assay. The immuneACCESS repertoire file appears here via TCRdb, limited to in-frame rearrangements. These files lack a portion of the clones; in checked studies, under half of the deficit traces to unresolved V genes, and the cause of the others is not known. The sample table records 150,000 to 190,000 clones; 75% to 90% of these occur just once. The ten most abundant clones make up 0.5% to 0.65% of the sample. What was sequenced was peripheral blood. The source is a man in his 60s with acute or convalescent COVID-19.

This clone was seen a handful of times. The chain is built from TRBV7-9 and TRBJ1-5, with 8 positions matching TRBD1. The germline gives CDR1 SEHNR, CDR2 FQNEAQ (reference sequence). The CDR3 has 15 residues. J gave up 11 bases and V 1 base, and 10 bases lay outside the gene matches. CDR3 nucleotide sequence: TGTGCCAGCAGCTTAGAGCAGGGGGCCGCAGGGTCCCAGCATTTT. It specifies CASSLEQGAAGSQHF.

The chain couples TRBV15 to TRBJ2-7, with 7 bases that match TRBD1. V gave up 0 bases and J gave up 2 bases; unmatched junction bases: 4. The CDR3 consists of 15 residues. CDR1 is LNHNV, CDR2 YYDKDF, per germline (reference sequence). CDR3 DNA: TGTGCCACCAGCAGAGATAGGCAGGGGGCCTACGAGCAGTACTTC. Encoded protein: CATSRDRQGAYEQYF.

This clone was recorded once. The V and J genes are TRBV2 and TRBJ2-7; D gene uncertain. V dropped 6 bases and J dropped 7 bases, with 16 bases sitting between them. Germline V gene lookup returns CDR1 SNHLY and CDR2 FYNNEI. The CDR3 consists of 13 residues. The CDR3 nucleotides are TGTGCCAGCAGCATTCTAGTAACCGGGGAGCAGTACTTC. It codes for CASSILVTGEQYF.

J is TRBJ2-7 and V is TRBV4-3; TRBD1 matches 10 bases. With 2 bases clipped from V and 6 bases from J, the junction kept 7 bases outside the gene matches. Germline CDR1 and CDR2: LGHNA and YSLEER. The CDR3 is 15 residues long. Here the CDR3 reads CASSQRTGGIVEQYF. CDR3 nucleotides: TGCGCCAGCAGCCAAAGGACAGGGGGAATAGTCGAGCAGTACTTC.

The V call is TRBV7-3, the J call TRBJ2-5; TRBD2 aligns across 7 bases. The V gene's germline CDR1 is SGHTA and CDR2 FQGTGA. This CDR3 region has 15 residues. V shed 5 bases and J 2 bases; nucleotides not matched to a gene: 8. CDR3 DNA: TGTGCCAGCAGCCCACAAGCGGGGCGGCAAGAGACCCAGTACTTC. It encodes CASSPQAGRQETQYF.

The gene calls are TRBV5-1 and TRBJ2-3; 8 nucleotides agree with TRBD1. Germline loops: CDR1 SGHRS, CDR2 YFSETQ. V shed 4 bases, J shed 4 bases, and the junction held 5 bases outside the gene matches. The CDR3 covers 14 residues. The CDR3 coding sequence is TGCGCCAGCAGCGGGACAGGTCGGTCAGATACGCAGTATTTT. This encodes CASSGTGRSDTQYF.

The chain is built from TRBV6-5 and TRBJ2-1, with 8 bases aligning to TRBD2. The V gene's germline CDR1 is MNHEY and CDR2 SVGAGI. This CDR3 spans 13 amino acids. After removal of 7 bases from V and 7 bases from J, the junction contained 6 bases not matched to a gene. CDR3 sequence reads: CASKPPGGNEQFF. The CDR3 DNA follows: TGTGCCAGCAAACCACCGGGGGGGAATGAGCAGTTCTTC.

The genes are TRBV9 and TRBJ2-3; 8 bases match TRBD2. Germline V gives CDR1 SGDLS, CDR2 YYNGEE. This CDR3 comprises 15 residues. The trim removed 0 bases at V and 3 bases at J, leaving 3 bases unmatched. The CDR3 sequence: CASSVEPSGTDTQYF. CDR3 coding DNA: TGTGCCAGCAGCGTAGAGCCTAGCGGGACAGATACGCAGTATTTT.